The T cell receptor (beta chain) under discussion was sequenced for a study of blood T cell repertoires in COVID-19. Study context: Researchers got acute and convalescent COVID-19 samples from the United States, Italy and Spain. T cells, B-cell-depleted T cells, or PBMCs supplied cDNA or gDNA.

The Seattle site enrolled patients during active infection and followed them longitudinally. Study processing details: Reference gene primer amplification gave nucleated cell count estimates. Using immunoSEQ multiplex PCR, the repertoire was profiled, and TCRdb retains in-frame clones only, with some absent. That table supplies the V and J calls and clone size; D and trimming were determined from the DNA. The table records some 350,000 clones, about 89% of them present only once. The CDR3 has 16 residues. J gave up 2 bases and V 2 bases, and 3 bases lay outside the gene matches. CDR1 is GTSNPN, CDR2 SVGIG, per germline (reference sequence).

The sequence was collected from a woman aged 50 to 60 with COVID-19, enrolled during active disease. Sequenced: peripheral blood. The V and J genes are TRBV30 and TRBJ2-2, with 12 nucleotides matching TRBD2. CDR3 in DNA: TGTGCCTGGAGTCCCGGACTAGCGGGAAACACCGGGGAGCTGTTTTTT. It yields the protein CAWSPGLAGNTGELFF.